Described below is a single T cell receptor (beta chain) sequence and its context. The sample has other DNA sequences that encode this CDR3 too. V lost 0 bases to trimming and J lost 5 bases, with 7 bases between them. The CDR3 is 13 residues long. Germline V lookup: CDR1 LGHDT, CDR2 YNNKEL (reference sequence). This sample is drawn from a study of blood T cell repertoires in COVID-19. Only in-frame clones appear in the TCRdb table, and some are missing; sequencing was by immunoSEQ multiplex PCR. This sample has about 350,000 clones, with roughly 87% found just once. Sequencing used PBMCs or T cells enriched from blood (not recorded which). This TCR was recovered from a woman in her twenties or thirties who had recovered from COVID-19. The J gene is TRBJ1-2, the V gene TRBV3-1 (or the pseudogene TRBV3-2), with D uncertain. DNA of the CDR3: TGTGCCAGCAGCCAAGATACCGGGTATGGCTACACCTTC. This sequence encodes CASSQDTGYGYTF.